The following is a T cell receptor beta chain sequence with its context. This clonotype showed up many times. The specificity of this receptor is unknown. No much larger clone is present one base from it, and per-base qualities are unavailable. The library was produced with 5' RACE. The reads were generated on an Illumina HiSeq 2500. A second PCR of about 6 to 12 cycles was run with a J-beta primer mix and a sample-barcoded 5' primer. A unique molecular identifier was introduced onto each TCR beta cDNA molecule by a template-switch 5' adaptor carrying 12 random nucleotides. Each sample yielded at least 2.5 million CDR3-containing paired-end reads. First-strand cDNA synthesis was performed from all RNA using the Mint cDNA synthesis kit, with priming by a TRBC-specific oligonucleotide. Following uracil-DNA glycosylase treatment, a first 18-cycle PCR with universal primers M1SS and BC2_uni_R was performed on all cDNA. As for the original processing: For normalization, 1 million high-quality reads were randomly selected from each sample, with every read carrying a distinct molecular identifier. Reads sharing molecular identifiers were discarded rather than binned into consensus sequences. CDR3 identification, clonotype clustering and error correction used MiTCR with a Q25 quality threshold and the strictest error-elimination algorithm. A nonparametric unseen species model with Euler transformation was used to estimate lower-bound total TCR beta diversity. Using fastp trimming at Q25 and MiXCR clonotype assembly, TCRdb reanalyzed the public sequencing data and kept in-frame beta chains. Entries that share a CDR3 protein sequence are merged under the most common genes and DNA. The V and J calls and clone size come from TCRdb's table, not from the authors' own analysis. Here the sample has almost 800,000 distinct CDR3 sequences; 55% to 70% occur a single time. Roughly 20% of the sample is in the top ten clones.

CDR1 and CDR2 were assigned from the germline V gene (reference sequence) as SGHAT and FQDESV. V gives up 5 bases and J gives up 2 bases, and the segment between their germline ends measures 15 bases. The cysteine opens and the phenylalanine closes a CDR3 of 15 amino acids. The kept DNA is CDR3 alone, 45 bases in frame from the first base. This sample is part of a study of blood T cells in healthy people across ages (dated by TCRdb to the mid-2010s). Context from the whole study: In model experiments, template switching captured roughly one uniquely barcoded TCR beta cDNA molecule for every two T cells. The donors were split into four age groups: young (average around 17 years), middle-aged (39), aged (approximately 60) and long-lived (roughly 86). To avoid experimental bias, donors of different ages were spread randomly across the sequencing lanes. For two donors (one aged 18 to 30 and one aged 80 or older), the study analyzed two additional independent replicas of 1 million unique cDNA reads from the same blood draw. Age-related changes in TCR beta repertoire diversity were measured in the study by deep sequencing normalized with unique cDNA molecular identifiers. The paper's findings and limits, for the study overall: Observed TCR beta diversity correlated strongly with the percentage of naive T cells measured by flow cytometry. The long-lived group showed more naive CD4+ T cells, fewer expanded clones and increased TCR diversity than the aged group, suggesting age selection. The CMV infection status of donors was not known, potentially confounding age-related changes in expanded clonotypes. Bulk unsorted PBMC profiling prevented conclusive comparison of naive and antigen-experienced compartments. Observed TCR beta diversity per million T cells fell roughly linearly with age, and a significant reduction was already apparent by age roughly 40. Estimates of total diversity from one million sequenced T cells were regarded as lower bounds and underestimates.

Donors were 40 or so systemically healthy Caucasian individuals from Russia aged roughly 6 to 90 years. Each donor gave about 9.7 milliliters of peripheral blood, drawn into EDTA-treated Vacutainer tubes. Ficoll-Paque density-gradient centrifugation was used to isolate PBMCs, with at least 6.5 million obtained per sample. Trizol reagent was used to extract total RNA from the PBMCs, yielding at least 5 micrograms per sample. For every donor, an aliquot of PBMCs went through flow cytometry to measure the percentages of naive CD45RAhigh/CD27high T cells. The TCR sequence derives from a man aged 30 to 45 in good health. The sequencing input was blood. The V and J genes are TRBV11-1 and TRBJ1-2; tentative D gene TRBD1, with 5 bases matching. For the CDR3, the sequence is CASSPPGGSNYGYTF. The nucleotide sequence reads as follows: TGTGCCAGCAGCCCCCCCGGGGGTTCCAACTATGGCTACACCTTC.